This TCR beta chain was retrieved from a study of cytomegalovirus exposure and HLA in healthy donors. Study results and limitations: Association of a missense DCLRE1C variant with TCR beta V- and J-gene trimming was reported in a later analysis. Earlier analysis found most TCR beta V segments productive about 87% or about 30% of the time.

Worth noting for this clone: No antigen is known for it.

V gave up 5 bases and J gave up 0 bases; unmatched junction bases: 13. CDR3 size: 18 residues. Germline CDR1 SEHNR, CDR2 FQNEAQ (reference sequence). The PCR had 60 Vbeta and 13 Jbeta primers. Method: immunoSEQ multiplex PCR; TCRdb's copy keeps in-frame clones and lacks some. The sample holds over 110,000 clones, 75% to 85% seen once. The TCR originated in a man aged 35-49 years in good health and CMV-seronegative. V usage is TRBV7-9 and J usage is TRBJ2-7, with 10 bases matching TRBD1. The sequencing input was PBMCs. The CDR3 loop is CASSPGTGALKVSYEQYF. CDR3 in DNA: TGTGCCAGCAGCCCCGGGACAGGGGCCCTTAAAGTCTCCTACGAGCAGTACTTC. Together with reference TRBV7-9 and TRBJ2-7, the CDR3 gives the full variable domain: DTGVSQNPRHKITKRGQNVTFRCDPISEHNRLYWYRQTLGQGPEFLTYFQNEAQLEKSRLLSDRFSAERPKGSFSTLEIQRTEQGDSAMYLCASSPGTGALKVSYEQYFGPGTRLTVT.